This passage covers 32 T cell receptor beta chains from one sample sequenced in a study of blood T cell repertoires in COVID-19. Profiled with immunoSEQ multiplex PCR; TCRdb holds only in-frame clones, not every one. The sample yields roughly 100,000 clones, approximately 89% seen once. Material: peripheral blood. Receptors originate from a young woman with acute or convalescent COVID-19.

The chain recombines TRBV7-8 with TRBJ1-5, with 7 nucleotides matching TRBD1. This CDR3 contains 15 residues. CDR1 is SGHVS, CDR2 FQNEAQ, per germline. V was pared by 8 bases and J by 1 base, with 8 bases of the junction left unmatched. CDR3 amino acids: CASCQGDGSNQPQHF. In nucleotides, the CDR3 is TGTGCCAGCTGCCAGGGGGACGGGAGCAATCAGCCCCAGCATTTT.

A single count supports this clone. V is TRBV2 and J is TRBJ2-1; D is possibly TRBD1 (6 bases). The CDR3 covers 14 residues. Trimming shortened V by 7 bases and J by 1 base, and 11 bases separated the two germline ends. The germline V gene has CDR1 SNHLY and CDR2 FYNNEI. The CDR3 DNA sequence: TGTGCCAGCAACGACAGGCTATCCTACAATGAGCAGTTCTTC. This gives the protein CASNDRLSYNEQFF. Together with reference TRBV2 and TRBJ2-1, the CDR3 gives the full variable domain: EPEVTQTPSHQVTQMGQEVILRCVPISNHLYFYWYRQILGQKVEFLVSFYNNEISEKSEIFDDQFSVERPDGSNFTLKIRSTKLEDSAMYFCASNDRLSYNEQFFGPGTRLTVL.

The CDR3 region has the DNA TGTGCCAGCTCAGCGGACAGTCAGCATGGCTACACCTTC. Translation: CASSADSQHGYTF. This chain uses TRBV18 with TRBJ1-2; perhaps TRBD1 as D (6 bases). The germline gives CDR1 KGHSH, CDR2 LQKENI. Trimming shortened V by 5 bases and J by 6 bases, and 13 bases separated the two germline ends. This CDR3 spans 13 amino acids.

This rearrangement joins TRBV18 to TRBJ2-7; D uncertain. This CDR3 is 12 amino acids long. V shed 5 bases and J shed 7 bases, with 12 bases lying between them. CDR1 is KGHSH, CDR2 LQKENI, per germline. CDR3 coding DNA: TGTGCCAGCTCATTCTCGTCCCGGGAGCAGTACTTC. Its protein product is CASSFSSREQYF.

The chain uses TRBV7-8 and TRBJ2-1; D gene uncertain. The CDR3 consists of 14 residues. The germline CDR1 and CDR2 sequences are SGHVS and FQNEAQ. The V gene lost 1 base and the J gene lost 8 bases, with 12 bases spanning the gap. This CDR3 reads CASSLDRGDDEQFF. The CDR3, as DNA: TGTGCCAGCAGCTTAGACCGCGGAGACGATGAGCAGTTCTTC.

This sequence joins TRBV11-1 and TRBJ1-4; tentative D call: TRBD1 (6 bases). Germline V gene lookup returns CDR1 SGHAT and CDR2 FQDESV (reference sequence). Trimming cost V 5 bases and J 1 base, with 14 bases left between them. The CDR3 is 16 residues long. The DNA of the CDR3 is TGTGCCAGCAGCCAACGATTGGACAGAACTAATGAAAAACTGTTTTTT. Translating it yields CASSQRLDRTNEKLFF. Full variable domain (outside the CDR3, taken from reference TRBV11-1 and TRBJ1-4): EAEVAQSPRYKITEKSQAVAFWCDPISGHATLYWYRQILGQGPELLVQFQDESVVDDSQLPKDRFSAERLKGVDSTLKIQPAELGDSAMYLCASSQRLDRTNEKLFFGSGTQLSVL.

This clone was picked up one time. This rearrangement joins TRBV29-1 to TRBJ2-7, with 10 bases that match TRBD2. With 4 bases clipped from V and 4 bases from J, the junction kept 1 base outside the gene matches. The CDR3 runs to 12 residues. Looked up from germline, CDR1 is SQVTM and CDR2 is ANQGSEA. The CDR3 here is CSVVGLAYEQYF. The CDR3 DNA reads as TGCAGCGTTGTGGGACTAGCGTACGAGCAGTACTTC.

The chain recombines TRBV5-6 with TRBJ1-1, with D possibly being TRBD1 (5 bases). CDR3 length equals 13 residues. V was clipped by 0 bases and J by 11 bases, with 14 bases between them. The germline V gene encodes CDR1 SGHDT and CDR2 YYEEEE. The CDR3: CASSLGGAEGAFF. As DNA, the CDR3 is TGTGCCAGCAGCTTGGGCGGGGCCGAGGGGGCTTTCTTT.

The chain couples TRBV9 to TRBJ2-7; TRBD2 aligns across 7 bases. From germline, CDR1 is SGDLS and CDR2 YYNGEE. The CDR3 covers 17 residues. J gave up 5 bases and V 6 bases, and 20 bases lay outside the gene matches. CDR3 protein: CASIPPVPTAGFHEQYF. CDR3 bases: TGTGCCAGCATACCCCCCGTGCCAACAGCGGGATTCCACGAGCAGTACTTC.

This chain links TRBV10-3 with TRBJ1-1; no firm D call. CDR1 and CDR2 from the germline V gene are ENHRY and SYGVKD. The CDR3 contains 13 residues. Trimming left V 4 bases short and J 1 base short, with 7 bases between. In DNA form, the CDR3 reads TGTGCCATCAGTGTTGACACGAACACTGAAGCTTTCTTT. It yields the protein CAISVDTNTEAFF.

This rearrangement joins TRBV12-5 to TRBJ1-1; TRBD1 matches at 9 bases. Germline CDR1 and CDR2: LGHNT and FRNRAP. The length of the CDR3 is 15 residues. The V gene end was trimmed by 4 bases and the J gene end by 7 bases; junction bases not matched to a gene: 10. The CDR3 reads CASGSWGQGQVEAFF. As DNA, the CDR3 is TGTGCTAGTGGTTCCTGGGGACAGGGTCAGGTTGAAGCTTTCTTT.

The DNA of the CDR3 is TGTGCCAGCAGTGAATTGGGACAGGGGAATTCACCCCTCCACTTT. Translation: CASSELGQGNSPLHF. The chain is built from TRBV6-1 and TRBJ1-6; 10 bases are a match to TRBD1. Germline CDR1 and CDR2: MNHNS and SASEGT. The length of the CDR3 is 15 residues. Trimming at V came to 2 bases and at J to 7 bases, leaving 2 bases not matched to a gene.

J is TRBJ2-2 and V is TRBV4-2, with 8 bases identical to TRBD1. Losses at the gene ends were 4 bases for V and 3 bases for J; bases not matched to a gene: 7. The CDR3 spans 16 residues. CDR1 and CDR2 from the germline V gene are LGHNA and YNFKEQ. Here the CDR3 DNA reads TGTGCCAGCAGCCCCATCGACAGGGGAGACACCGGGGAGCTGTTTTTT. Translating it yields CASSPIDRGDTGELFF.

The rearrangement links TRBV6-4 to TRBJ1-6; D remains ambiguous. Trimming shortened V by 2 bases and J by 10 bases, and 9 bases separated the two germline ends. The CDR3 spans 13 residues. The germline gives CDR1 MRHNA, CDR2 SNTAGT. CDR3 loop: CASSDEGSSPLHF. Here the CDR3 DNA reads TGTGCCAGCAGTGACGAGGGTTCATCACCCCTCCACTTT.

DNA of the CDR3: TGTGCCAGCAGCCAGGGGCCTAGCGGGGGCACCGGGGAGCTGTTTTTT. Translated: CASSQGPSGGTGELFF. V is TRBV7-3 and J is TRBJ2-2; 10 bases line up with TRBD2. V dropped 5 bases and J dropped 4; count of bases not matched to a gene: 7. Germline V gene lookup returns CDR1 SGHTA and CDR2 FQGTGA. This CDR3 contains 16 residues.

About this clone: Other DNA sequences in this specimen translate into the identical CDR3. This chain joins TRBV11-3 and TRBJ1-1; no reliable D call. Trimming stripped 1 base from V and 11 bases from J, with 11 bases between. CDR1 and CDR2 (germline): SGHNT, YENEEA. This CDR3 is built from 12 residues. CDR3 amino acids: CASSLGSGRAFF. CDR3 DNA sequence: TGTGCCAGCAGCTTAGGTAGTGGTCGGGCTTTCTTT.

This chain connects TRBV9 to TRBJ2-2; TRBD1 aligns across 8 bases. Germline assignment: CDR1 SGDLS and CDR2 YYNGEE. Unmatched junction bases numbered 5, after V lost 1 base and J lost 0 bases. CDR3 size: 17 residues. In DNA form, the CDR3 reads TGTGCCAGCAGCGTACCCTCGGACAGGGCGAACACCGGGGAGCTGTTTTTT. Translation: CASSVPSDRANTGELFF.

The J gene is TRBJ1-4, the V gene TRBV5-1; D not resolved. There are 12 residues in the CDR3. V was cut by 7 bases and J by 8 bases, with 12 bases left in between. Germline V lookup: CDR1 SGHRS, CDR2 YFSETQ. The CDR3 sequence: CASARPGEKLFF. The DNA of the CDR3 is TGCGCCAGCGCCCGGCCGGGGGAAAAACTGTTTTTT.

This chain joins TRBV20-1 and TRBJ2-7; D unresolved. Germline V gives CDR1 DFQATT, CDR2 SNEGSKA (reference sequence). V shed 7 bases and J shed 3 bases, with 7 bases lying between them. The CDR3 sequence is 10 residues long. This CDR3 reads CSVLGYEQYF. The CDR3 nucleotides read TGCAGTGTCCTAGGCTACGAGCAGTACTTC.

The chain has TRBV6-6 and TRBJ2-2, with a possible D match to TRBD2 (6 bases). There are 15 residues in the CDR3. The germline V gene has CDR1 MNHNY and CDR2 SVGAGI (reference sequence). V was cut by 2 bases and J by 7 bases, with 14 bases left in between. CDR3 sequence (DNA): TGTGCCAGCAGTTACGCTAGCGCGGAGGGCGGGGAGCTGTTTTTT. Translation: CASSYASAEGGELFF.

The CDR3 DNA is TGTGCCACCTGGACAGGGCCGAACTATGGCTACACCTTC. Its translation: CATWTGPNYGYTF. The genes are TRBV6-5 and TRBJ1-2; TRBD1 matches 8 bases. This CDR3 has 13 amino acids. Germline trimming cut 10 bases from V and 2 bases from J; bases unmatched to any gene: 6. Germline V CDR1 and CDR2: MNHEY, SVGAGI.

DNA for the CDR3: TGTGCCAGCGGACAGGGGGCGGGATTCACAGATACGCAGTATTTT. This sequence encodes CASGQGAGFTDTQYF. This chain connects TRBV6-5 to TRBJ2-3; 11 bases match TRBD1. Looked up from germline, CDR1 is MNHEY and CDR2 is SVGAGI. The CDR3 length is 15 residues. Trimming cost V 8 bases and J 2 bases; bases outside gene matches: 6.

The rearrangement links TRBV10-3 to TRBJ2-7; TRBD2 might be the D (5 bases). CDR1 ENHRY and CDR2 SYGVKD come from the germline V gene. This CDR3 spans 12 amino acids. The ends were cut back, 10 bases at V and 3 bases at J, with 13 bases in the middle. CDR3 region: CATSDGDYEQYF. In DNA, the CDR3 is TGTGCCACCTCTGACGGGGACTACGAGCAGTACTTC.

CDR3 nucleotide sequence: TGCGCCGCGGCAGCCTCCTACGAGCAGTACTTC. Translation: CAAAASYEQYF. This rearrangement joins TRBV10-2 to TRBJ2-7; D is unclear. Germline V lookup: CDR1 WSHSY, CDR2 SAAADI. Trimming cost V 11 bases and J 0 bases, with 8 bases left between them. The CDR3 is 11 amino acids.

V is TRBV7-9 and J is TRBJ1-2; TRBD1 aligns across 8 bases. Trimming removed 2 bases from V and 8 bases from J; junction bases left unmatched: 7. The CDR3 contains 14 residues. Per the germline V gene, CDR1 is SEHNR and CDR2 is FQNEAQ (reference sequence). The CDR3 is CASSLLGTGWGYTF. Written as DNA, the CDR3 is TGTGCCAGCAGCTTACTAGGGACAGGCTGGGGCTACACCTTC.

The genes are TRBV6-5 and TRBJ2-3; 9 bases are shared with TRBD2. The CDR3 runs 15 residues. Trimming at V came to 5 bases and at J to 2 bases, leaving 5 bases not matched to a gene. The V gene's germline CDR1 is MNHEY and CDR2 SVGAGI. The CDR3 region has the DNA TGTGCCAGCAGTAACAGACTAGCGGCCACAGATACGCAGTATTTT. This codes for CASSNRLAATDTQYF.

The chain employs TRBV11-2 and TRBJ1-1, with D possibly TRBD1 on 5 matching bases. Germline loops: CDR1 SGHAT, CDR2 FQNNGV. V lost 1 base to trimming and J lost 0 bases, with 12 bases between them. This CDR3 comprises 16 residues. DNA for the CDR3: TGTGCCAGCAGCTTAGTGCGGGGGAGGGTGAACACTGAAGCTTTCTTT. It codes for CASSLVRGRVNTEAFF. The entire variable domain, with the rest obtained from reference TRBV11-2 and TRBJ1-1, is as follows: EAGVAQSPRYKIIEKRQSVAFWCNPISGHATLYWYQQILGQGPKLLIQFQNNGVVDDSQLPKDRFSAERLKGVDSTLKIQPAKLEDSAVYLCASSLVRGRVNTEAFFGQGTRLTVV.

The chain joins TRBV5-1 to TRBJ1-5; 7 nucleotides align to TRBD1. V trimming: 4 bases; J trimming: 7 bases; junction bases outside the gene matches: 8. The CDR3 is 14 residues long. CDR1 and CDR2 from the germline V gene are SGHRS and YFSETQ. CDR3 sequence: CASSLGTELQPQHF. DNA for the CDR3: TGCGCCAGCAGCCTAGGGACAGAATTACAGCCCCAGCATTTT.

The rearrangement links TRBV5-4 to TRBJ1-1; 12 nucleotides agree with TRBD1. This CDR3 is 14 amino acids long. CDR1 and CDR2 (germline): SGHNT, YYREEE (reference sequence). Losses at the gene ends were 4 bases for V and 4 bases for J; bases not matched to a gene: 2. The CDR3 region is CASSGGQGATEAFF. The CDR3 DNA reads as TGTGCCAGCAGCGGGGGACAGGGGGCCACTGAAGCTTTCTTT.

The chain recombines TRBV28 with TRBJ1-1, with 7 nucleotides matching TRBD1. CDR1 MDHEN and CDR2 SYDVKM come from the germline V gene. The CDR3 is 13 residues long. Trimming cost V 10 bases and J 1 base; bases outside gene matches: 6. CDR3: CATDRNPNTEAFF. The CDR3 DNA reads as TGTGCCACGGACAGGAACCCGAACACTGAAGCTTTCTTT.

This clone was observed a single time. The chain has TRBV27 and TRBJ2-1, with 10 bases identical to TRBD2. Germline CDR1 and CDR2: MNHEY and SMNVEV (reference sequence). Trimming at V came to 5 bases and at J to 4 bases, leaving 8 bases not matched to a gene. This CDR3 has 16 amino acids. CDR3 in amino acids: CASSRPGLAKYNEQFF. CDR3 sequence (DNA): TGTGCCAGCAGTAGACCGGGACTAGCGAAGTACAATGAGCAGTTCTTC.

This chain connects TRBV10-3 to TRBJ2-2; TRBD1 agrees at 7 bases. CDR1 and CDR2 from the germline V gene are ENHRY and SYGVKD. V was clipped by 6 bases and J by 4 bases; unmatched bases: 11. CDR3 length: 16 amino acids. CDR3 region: CAISARQGLGTGELFF. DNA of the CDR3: TGTGCCATCAGCGCACGACAGGGTTTGGGCACCGGGGAGCTGTTTTTT.